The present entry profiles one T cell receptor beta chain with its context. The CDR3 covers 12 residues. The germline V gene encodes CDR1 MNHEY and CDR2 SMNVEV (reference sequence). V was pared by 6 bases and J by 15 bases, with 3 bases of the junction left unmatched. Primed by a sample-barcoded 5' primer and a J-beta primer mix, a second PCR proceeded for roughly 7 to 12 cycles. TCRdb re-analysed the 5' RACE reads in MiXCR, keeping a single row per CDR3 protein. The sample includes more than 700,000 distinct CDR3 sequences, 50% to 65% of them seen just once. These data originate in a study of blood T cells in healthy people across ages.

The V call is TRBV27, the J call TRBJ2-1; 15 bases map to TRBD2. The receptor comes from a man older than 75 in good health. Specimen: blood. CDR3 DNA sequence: TGTGCCAGCAGGGGGACTAGCGGGAGGACGTTCTTC. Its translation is CASRGTSGRTFF.